This T cell receptor (beta chain) was found in a study of blood T cell repertoires in COVID-19. Across the study: T cells, B-cell-depleted T cells, or PBMCs supplied cDNA or gDNA.

Original analysis: Using reference gene primer amplification, nucleated cell counts were estimated. Produced via immunoSEQ multiplex PCR; TCRdb's table is partial and in-frame only. The V and J calls and clone size are taken from that table; D and trimming were inferred from the DNA. The data contain fewer than 250,000 clones, 75% to 85% of them seen just once; the ten biggest clones take up around 5.2%. Germline CDR1 is SGHTS and CDR2 is YDEGEE. There are 17 residues in the CDR3. With V trimmed by 0 bases and J by 3 bases, 9 bases remained unmatched. This receptor was identified in a human donor in a cohort sampled during active COVID-19. The chain combines TRBV5-8 with TRBJ2-1; 7 nucleotides agree with TRBD2. Source material: peripheral blood. In DNA, the CDR3 is TGTGCCAGCAGCTTGGCCGTCGGGCGGGGGATCTACAATGAGCAGTTCTTC. Protein product: CASSLAVGRGIYNEQFF.